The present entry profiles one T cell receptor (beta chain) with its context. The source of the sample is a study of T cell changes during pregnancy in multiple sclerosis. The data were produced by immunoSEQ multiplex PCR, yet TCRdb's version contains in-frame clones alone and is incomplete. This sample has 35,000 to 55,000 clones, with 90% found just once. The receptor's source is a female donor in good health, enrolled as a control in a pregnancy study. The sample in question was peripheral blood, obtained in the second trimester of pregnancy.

CDR3 in amino acids: CASSQSTKLYGYTF. The CDR3, as DNA: TGTGCCAGCAGCCAAAGTACGAAGCTCTATGGCTACACCTTC. V and J are TRBV28 and TRBJ1-2; unclear D gene. The CDR3 covers 14 residues. V lost 6 bases and J 4 bases, leaving 15 bases between the germline ends. Per germline, CDR1 MDHEN and CDR2 SYDVKM.